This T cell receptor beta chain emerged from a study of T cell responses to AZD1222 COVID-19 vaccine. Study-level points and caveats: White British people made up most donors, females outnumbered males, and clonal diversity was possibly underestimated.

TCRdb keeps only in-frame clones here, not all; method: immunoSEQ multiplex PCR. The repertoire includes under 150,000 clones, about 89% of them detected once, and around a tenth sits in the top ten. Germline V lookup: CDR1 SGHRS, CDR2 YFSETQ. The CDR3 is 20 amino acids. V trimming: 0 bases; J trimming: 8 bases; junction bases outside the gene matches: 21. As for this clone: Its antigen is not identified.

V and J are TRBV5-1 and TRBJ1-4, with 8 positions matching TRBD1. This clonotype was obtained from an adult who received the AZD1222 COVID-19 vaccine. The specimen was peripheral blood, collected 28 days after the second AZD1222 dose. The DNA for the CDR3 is TGCGCCAGCAGCTTGGCCATAATGCCACACTCAGGGGGCGCAGGGGAAAAACTGTTTTTT. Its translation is CASSLAIMPHSGGAGEKLFF.